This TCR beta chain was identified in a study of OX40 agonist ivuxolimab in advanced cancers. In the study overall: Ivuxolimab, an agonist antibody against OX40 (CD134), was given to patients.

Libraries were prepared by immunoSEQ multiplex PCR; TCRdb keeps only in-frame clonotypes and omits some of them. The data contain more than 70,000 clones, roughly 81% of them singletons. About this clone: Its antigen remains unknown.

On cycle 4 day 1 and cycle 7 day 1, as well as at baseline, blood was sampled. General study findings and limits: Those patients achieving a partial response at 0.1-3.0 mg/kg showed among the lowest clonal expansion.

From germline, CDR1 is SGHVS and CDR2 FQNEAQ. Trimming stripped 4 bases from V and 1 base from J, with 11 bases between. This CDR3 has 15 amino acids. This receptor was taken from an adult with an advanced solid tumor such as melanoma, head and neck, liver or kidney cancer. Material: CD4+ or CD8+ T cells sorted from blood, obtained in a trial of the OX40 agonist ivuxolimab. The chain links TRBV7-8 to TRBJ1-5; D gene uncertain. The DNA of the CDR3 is TGTGCCAGCAGCTCCGGTTGGGGAAGCAATCAGCCCCAGCATTTT. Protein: CASSSGWGSNQPQHF.